This T cell receptor beta chain appears in the sequencing data of a study of CD8+CD57+ T cells in acquired aplastic anemia. At the level of the study: The study obtained an average of 3.2 ug of DNA from sorted CD4+ and CD8+ cells.

There are 13 residues in the CDR3. The germline gives CDR1 SGHTA, CDR2 FQGTGA. Between the trimmed V and J ends, which lost 3 bases and 3 bases, there was a span of 8 bases. Flow cytometry had shown expanded CD8+CD57+ cells in the patients chosen for sequencing. Investigators profiled TCR beta VDJ and CDR3 from genomic DNA template. TCRdb reprocessed the reads via MiXCR and lists one record per CDR3 protein. Among about 190,000 distinct CDR3 sequences listed, roughly half were seen once. This clonotype was found many times. This TCR derives from a human donor with aplastic anemia. Sequencing used sorted CD4+, CD8+, or CD8+CD57+ T cells (not recorded which) from PBMCs. This chain uses TRBV7-3 with TRBJ2-5, with D possibly being TRBD2 (5 bases). In DNA form, the CDR3 reads TGTGCCAGCAGCTTCCAAGCGGAAGAGACCCAGTACTTC. Protein product: CASSFQAEETQYF.